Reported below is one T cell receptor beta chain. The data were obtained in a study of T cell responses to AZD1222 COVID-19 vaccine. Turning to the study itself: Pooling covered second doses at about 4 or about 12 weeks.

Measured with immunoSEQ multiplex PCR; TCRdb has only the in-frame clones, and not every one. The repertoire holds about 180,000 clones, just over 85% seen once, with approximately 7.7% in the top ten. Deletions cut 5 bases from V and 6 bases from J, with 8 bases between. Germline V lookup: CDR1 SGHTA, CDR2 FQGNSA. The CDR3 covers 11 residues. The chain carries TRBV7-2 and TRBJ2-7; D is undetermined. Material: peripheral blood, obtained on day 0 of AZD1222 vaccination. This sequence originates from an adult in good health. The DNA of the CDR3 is TGTGCCAGCAGCATAGTCGGCGAGCAGTACTTC. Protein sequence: CASSIVGEQYF.